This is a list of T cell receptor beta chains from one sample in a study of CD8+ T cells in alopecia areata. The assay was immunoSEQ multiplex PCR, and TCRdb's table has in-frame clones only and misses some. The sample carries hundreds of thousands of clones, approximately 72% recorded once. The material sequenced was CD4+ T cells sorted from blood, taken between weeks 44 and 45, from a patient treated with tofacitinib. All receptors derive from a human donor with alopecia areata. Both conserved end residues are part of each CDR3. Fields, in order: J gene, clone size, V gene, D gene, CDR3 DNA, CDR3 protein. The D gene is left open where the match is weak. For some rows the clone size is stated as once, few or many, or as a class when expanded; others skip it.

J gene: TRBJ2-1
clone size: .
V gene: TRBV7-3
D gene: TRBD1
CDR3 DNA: TGTGCCAGCAGCTTAAGGTCGCCCGGACAGGGGGCAGGTCATGAGCAGTTCTTC
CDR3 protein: CASSLRSPGQGAGHEQFF

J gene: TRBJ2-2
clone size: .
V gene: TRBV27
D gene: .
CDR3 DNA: TGTGCCAGCAGTTATCTGGCAGACACCGGGGAGCTGTTTTTT
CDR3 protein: CASSYLADTGELFF

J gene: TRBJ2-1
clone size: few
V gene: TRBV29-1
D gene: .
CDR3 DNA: TGCAGCGTCGCCGACAGTAAGCAGTTCTTC
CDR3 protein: CSVADSKQFF

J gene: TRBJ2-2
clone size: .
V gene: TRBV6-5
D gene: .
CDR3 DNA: TGTGCCAGCAGGGGGGCTAGAATGACCGGGGAGCTGTTTTTT
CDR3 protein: CASRGARMTGELFF

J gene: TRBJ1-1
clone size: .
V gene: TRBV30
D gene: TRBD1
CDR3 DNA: TGTGCCTGGAGTACGGAGACAGGGGGTTTCTTT
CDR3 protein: CAWSTETGGFF

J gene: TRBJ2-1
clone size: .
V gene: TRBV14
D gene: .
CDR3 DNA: TGTGCCAGCAGCAAGACGGGGGAAAGTCGTGAGCAGTTCTTC
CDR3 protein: CASSKTGESREQFF

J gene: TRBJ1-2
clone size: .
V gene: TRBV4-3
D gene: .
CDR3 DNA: TGCGCCAGCAGCCAAGAAGTTAACAGGGCGGACTATGGCTACACCTTC
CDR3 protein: CASSQEVNRADYGYTF

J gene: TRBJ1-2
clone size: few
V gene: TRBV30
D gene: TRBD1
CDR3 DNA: TGTGCCGGATGGACAGGGGACGACTATGGCTACACCTTC
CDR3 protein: CAGWTGDDYGYTF

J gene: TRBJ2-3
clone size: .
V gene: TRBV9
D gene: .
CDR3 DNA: TGTGCCAGCAGCGCGGCCAGCACAGGGAGTGATACGCAGTATTTT
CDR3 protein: CASSAASTGSDTQYF

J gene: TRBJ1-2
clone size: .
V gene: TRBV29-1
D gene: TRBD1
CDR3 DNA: TGCAGCGTAGGGACAGGGTTCGACTATGGCTACACCTTC
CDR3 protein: CSVGTGFDYGYTF

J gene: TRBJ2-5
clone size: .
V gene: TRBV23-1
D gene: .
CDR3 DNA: TGCGCCAGCAGTCAATCCCGCTTCGGGGGTGAGACCCAGTACTTC
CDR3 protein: CASSQSRFGGETQYF

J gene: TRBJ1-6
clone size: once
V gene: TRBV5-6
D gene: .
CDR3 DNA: TGTGCCAGCAGCTTTAGTGGTAATAATTCACCCCTCCACTTT
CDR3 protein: CASSFSGNNSPLHF

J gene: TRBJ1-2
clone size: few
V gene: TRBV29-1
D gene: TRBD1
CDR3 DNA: TGCAGCGGGTCTATGGGACAGGGTGGCTATGGCTACACCTTC
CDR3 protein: CSGSMGQGGYGYTF

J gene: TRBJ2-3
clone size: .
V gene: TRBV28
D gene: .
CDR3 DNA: TGTGCCAGCAGTTCAGCTAGCACAGATACGCAGTATTTT
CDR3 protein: CASSSASTDTQYF

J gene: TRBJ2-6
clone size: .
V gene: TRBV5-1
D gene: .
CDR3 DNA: TGCGCCAGCAGCTTGGATAGGGGGGCCAACGTCCTGACTTTC
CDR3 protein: CASSLDRGANVLTF

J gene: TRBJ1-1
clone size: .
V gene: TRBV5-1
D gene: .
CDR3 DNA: TGCGCCAGCAGCCCTAACCTGAACACTGAAGCTTTCTTT
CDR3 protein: CASSPNLNTEAFF

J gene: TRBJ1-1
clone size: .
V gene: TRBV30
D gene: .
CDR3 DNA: TGTGCCTGGAGTAGGACCCGGGGTGCGGGTGAAGCTTTCTTT
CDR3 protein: CAWSRTRGAGEAFF

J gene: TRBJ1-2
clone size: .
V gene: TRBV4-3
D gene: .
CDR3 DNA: TGCGCCAGCAGCCAAGATCGTGGTGCAGGAGGCGTTCTTGGCTACACCTTC
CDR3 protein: CASSQDRGAGGVLGYTF

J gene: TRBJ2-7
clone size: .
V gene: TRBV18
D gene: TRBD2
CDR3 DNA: TGTGCCAGCTCACCGGGCGGGGGGCCCAACGAGCAGTACTTC
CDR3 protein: CASSPGGGPNEQYF

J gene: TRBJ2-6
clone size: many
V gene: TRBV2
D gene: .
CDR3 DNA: TGTGCCAGCCACGTATCGAGGGCTGGGGCCAACGTCCTGACTTTC
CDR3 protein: CASHVSRAGANVLTF

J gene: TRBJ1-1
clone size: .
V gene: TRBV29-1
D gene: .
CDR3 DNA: TGCAGCGTTGTTGTCTACGCAACGAACACTGAAGCTTTCTTT
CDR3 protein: CSVVVYATNTEAFF

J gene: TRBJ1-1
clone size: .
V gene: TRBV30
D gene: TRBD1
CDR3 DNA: TGTGCCTGGAGTGCGACCCGGACAGGGGCTGGGGCTTTCTTT
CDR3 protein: CAWSATRTGAGAFF

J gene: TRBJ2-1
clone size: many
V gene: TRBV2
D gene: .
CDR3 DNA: TGTGCCAGCAGCGGGGTTAGCGTGTACAATGAGCAGTTCTTC
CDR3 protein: CASSGVSVYNEQFF

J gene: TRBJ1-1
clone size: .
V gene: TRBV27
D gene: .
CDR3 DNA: TGTGCCAGCAGTTTAGGGACGCCCCGGGGCACTGAAGCTTTCTTT
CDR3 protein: CASSLGTPRGTEAFF

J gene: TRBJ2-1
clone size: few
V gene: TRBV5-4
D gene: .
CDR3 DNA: TGTGCCAGCAGCCCTCGTGAGGGAGTACCGGTAAATGAGCAGTTCTTC
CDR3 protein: CASSPREGVPVNEQFF

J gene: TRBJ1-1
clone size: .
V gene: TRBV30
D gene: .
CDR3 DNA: TGTGCCTGGACAGGGTCGGACACTGAAGCTTTCTTT
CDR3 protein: CAWTGSDTEAFF

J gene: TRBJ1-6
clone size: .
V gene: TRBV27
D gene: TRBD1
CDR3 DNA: TGTGCCAGCGGGGACAGGGTAGCGTCACCCCTCCACTTT
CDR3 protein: CASGDRVASPLHF

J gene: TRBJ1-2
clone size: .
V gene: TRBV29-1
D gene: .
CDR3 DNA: TGCAGCGTAGTAGTAGGGGGCTATGGCTACACCTTC
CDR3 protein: CSVVVGGYGYTF

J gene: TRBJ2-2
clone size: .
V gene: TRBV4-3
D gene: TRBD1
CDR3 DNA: TGCGCCAGCAGCCAGCCGCCGGGACAGGGGGCGGTTGGGACCGGGGAGCTGTTTTTT
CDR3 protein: CASSQPPGQGAVGTGELFF

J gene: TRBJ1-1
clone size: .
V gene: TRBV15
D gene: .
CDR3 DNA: TGTGCCACCAGCAGAGATCCGCGGAGCCCAAGTACTGAAGCTTTCTTT
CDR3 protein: CATSRDPRSPSTEAFF

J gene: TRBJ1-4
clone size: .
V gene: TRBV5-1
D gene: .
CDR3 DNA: TGCGCCAGCAGCATCACAGGGACCGGCGCAACTAATGAAAAACTGTTTTTT
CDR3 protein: CASSITGTGATNEKLFF

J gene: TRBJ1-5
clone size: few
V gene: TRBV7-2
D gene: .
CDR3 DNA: TGTGCCAGCAGCTTAGCCCCCGTGTCGAGCAATCAGCCCCAGCATTTT
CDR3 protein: CASSLAPVSSNQPQHF

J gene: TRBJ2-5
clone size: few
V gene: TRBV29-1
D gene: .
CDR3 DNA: TGCAGCGTGGGGTGGGGGAGAGGGGAGACCCAGTACTTC
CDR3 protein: CSVGWGRGETQYF

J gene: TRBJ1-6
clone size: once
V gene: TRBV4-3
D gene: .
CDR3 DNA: TGCGCCAGCAGCCCGACGGGTGGGAGCTCCTATAATTCACCCCTCCACTTT
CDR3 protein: CASSPTGGSSYNSPLHF

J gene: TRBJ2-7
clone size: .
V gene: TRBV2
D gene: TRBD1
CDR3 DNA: TGTGCCAGTAGGGACAGGGGGGACTACGAGCAGTACTTC
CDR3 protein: CASRDRGDYEQYF

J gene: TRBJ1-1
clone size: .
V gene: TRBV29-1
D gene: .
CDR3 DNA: TGCAGCGTTGAATGGGAGGTGAACACTGAAGCTTTCTTT
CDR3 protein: CSVEWEVNTEAFF

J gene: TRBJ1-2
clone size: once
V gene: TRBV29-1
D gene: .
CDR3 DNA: TGCAGCGTTGATACAGATGGCTACACCTTC
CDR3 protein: CSVDTDGYTF

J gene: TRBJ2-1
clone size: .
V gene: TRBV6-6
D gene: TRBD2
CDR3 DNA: TGTGCCAGCAGGACTAGCGGGGGAGACAATGAGCAGTTCTTC
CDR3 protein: CASRTSGGDNEQFF

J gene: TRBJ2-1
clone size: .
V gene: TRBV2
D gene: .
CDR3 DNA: TGTGCCACCAAGGGACGAACTATAGACAATGAGCAGTTCTTC
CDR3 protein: CATKGRTIDNEQFF

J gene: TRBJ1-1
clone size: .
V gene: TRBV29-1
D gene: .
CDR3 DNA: TGCAGCGTTGACTTTGCCCCACGGGGCACTGAAGCTTTCTTT
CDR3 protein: CSVDFAPRGTEAFF

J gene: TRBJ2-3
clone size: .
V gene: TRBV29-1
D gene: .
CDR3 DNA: TGCAGCGTTGGAGGGGGGCCCACAGATACGCAGTATTTT
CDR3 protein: CSVGGGPTDTQYF

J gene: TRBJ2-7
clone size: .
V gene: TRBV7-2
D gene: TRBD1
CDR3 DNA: TGTGCCAGCAGCCCGGGGACAGCCACTTCCTACGAGCAGTACTTC
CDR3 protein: CASSPGTATSYEQYF

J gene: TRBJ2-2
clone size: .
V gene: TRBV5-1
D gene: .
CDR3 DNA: TGCGCCAGCAGCTTGGCCGAGTTGGGGAGCACCGGGGAGCTGTTTTTT
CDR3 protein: CASSLAELGSTGELFF

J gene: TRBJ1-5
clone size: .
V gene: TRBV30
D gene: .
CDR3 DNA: TGTGCCTGGAGTAAAGACAGCAATCAGCCCCAGCATTTT
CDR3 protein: CAWSKDSNQPQHF

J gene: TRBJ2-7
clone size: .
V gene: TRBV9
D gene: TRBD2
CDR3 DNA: TGTGCCAGCAGCCTAAGTAGCGGGGGGACACCCTACGAGCAGTACTTC
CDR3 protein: CASSLSSGGTPYEQYF

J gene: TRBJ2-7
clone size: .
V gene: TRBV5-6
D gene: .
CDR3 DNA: TGTGCCAGCAGCTTGGACCAGGGCTCCTACGAGCAGTACTTC
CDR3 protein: CASSLDQGSYEQYF

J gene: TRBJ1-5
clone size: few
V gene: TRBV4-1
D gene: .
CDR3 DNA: TGCGCCAGCAGCCAAGAAGGGGGTGGCAATCAGCCCCAGCATTTT
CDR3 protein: CASSQEGGGNQPQHF

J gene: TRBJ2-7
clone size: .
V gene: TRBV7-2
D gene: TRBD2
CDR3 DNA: TGTGCCAGCAGCTTTAGCGGGAGTCCCTACGAGCAGTACTTC
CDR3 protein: CASSFSGSPYEQYF

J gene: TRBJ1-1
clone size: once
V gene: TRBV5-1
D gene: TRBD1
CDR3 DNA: TGCGCCAGCACGGGACAGGGGGCTGGGACTGAAGCTTTCTTT
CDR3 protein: CASTGQGAGTEAFF

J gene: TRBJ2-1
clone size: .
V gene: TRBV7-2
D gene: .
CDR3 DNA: TGTGCCAGCAGCTTGGGAACTTACAATGAGCAGTTCTTC
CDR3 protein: CASSLGTYNEQFF

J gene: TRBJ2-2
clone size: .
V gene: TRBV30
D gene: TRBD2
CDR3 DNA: TGTGCCTGGCTCTGGGGGGGAGTGAACACCGGGGAGCTGTTTTTT
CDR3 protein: CAWLWGGVNTGELFF

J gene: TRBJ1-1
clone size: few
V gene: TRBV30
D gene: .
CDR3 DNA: TGTGCCTGGAAGTCGGGCCTCCGAGGGAACACTGAAGCTTTCTTT
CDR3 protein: CAWKSGLRGNTEAFF

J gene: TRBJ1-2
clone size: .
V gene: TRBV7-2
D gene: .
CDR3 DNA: TGTGCCAGCAGCTTAGCCCCAGGAGGCTACACCTTC
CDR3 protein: CASSLAPGGYTF

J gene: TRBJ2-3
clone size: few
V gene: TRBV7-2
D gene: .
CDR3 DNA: TGTGCCAGCAGCTTAGACGTTCGGGCGGATACGCAGTATTTT
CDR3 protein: CASSLDVRADTQYF